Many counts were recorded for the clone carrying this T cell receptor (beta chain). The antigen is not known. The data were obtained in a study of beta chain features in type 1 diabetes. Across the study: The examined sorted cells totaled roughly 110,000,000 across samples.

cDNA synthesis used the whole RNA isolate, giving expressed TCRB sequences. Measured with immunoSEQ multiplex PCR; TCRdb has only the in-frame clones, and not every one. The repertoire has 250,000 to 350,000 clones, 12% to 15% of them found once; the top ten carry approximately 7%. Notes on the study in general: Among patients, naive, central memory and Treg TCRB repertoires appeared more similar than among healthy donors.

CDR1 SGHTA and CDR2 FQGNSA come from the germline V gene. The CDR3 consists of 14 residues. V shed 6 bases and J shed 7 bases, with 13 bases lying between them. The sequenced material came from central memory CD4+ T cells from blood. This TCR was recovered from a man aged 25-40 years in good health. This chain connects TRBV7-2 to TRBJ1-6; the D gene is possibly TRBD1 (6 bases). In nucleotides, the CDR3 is TGTGCCAGCAGAAACGACAGGAGGAATTCACCCCTCCACTTT. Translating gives CASRNDRRNSPLHF.